This paragraph covers one T cell receptor (beta chain) sequence. These data come from a study of T cells expressing NK-cell markers. TCRdb re-called the 5' RACE reads, yielding one record per CDR3 amino acid sequence without DNA. The sample data list roughly 180,000 distinct CDR3 sequences. The CDR3 sequence is 15 residues long. Germline CDR1 reads MNHEY; CDR2 reads SVGAGI. This TCR was sampled from a woman between 18 and 75 years old in good health. The rearrangement links TRBV6-5 to TRBJ1-2; TCRdb indicates TRBD1, and absent DNA this call remains unverified. The material sequenced was blood T cells: a sorted CD56 or NKG2C T cell subset, CD4+ or CD8+ T cells, or bulk PBMC T cells (not recorded which). CDR3 loop: CASSYSSLGGRGYTF.